These T cell receptor beta chains were read from a single sample in a study of technical replicates of blood from a handful of donors. Sequencing used immunoSEQ multiplex PCR; TCRdb keeps in-frame clones, though not all of them. The sample shows under 85,000 clones, more than 85% of them seen only once. Sequenced: T cells isolated from PBMCs. The origin of the receptors is a human donor in good health. Some clones in this sample may be carry-over from other donors' samples. Each CDR3 is given with its conserved first and last residue. A D gene is named only where the DNA matches it firmly. Clone size, where shown, is once, few, many, or a class for clones that have expanded.

V,size,J,D,CDR3,DNA
TRBV6-5,-,TRBJ1-2,-,CASSPPGETYGYTF,TGTGCCAGCAGCCCGCCAGGGGAGACCTATGGCTACACCTTC
TRBV28,-,TRBJ1-5,TRBD1,CASSYADRENQPQHF,TGTGCCAGCAGTTACGCCGACAGGGAGAATCAGCCCCAGCATTTT
TRBV13,-,TRBJ2-7,TRBD2,CASTKLAGVREQYF,TGTGCCAGCACCAAACTAGCGGGAGTGCGAGAGCAGTACTTC
TRBV30,once,TRBJ2-1,-,CAWSEGNEQFF,TGTGCCTGGAGTGAGGGGAATGAGCAGTTCTTC
TRBV6-6,-,TRBJ2-2,-,CASTLMTGELFF,TGTGCCAGCACACTCATGACCGGGGAGCTGTTTTTT
TRBV5-1,-,TRBJ2-1,-,CASRNTRADYNEQFF,TGCGCCAGCAGAAATACTAGGGCGGACTACAATGAGCAGTTCTTC
TRBV28,-,TRBJ1-4,TRBD1,CASREDRGHEKLFF,TGTGCCAGCAGGGAGGACAGGGGACACGAAAAACTGTTTTTT
TRBV18,-,TRBJ2-7,TRBD1,CASSPGQETYEQYF,TGTGCCAGCTCACCTGGACAGGAAACCTACGAGCAGTACTTC
TRBV19,-,TRBJ2-1,-,CASSIQGNNEQFF,TGTGCCAGTAGTATTCAGGGTAACAATGAGCAGTTCTTC
TRBV4-1,-,TRBJ1-3,-,CASSQGRQTKGNTIYF,TGCGCCAGCAGCCAAGGACGACAAACAAAAGGAAACACCATATATTTT
TRBV4-1,-,TRBJ2-1,-,CASSQDIGAYNEQFF,TGCGCCAGCAGCCAAGATATAGGGGCCTACAATGAGCAGTTCTTC
TRBV10-3,-,TRBJ2-7,TRBD1,CAITKGQGTYEQYF,TGTGCCATCACAAAAGGACAGGGAACCTACGAGCAGTACTTC
TRBV7-8,-,TRBJ1-1,TRBD1,CASSLQGGTEAFF,TGTGCCAGCAGTTTACAGGGGGGCACTGAAGCTTTCTTT
TRBV5-6,-,TRBJ1-5,-,CASSSTDQPQHF,TGTGCCAGCAGCAGTACAGATCAGCCCCAGCATTTT
TRBV30,-,TRBJ1-4,-,CAWSPDRNEKLFF,TGTGCCTGGAGTCCCGACAGAAATGAAAAACTGTTTTTT
TRBV14,-,TRBJ2-7,-,CASSQVYSLSSYEQYF,TGTGCCAGCAGCCAAGTTTATAGCCTCAGCTCCTACGAGCAGTACTTC
TRBV18,-,TRBJ1-5,TRBD1,CASSPRTGDNQPQHF,TGTGCCAGCTCACCACGGACAGGGGATAATCAGCCCCAGCATTTT
TRBV28,-,TRBJ1-4,-,CASSLPQTTNEKLFF,TGTGCCAGCAGTTTACCACAGACAACTAATGAAAAACTGTTTTTT
TRBV7-3,-,TRBJ2-3,TRBD1,CASKTGSTDTQYF,TGTGCCAGTAAGACAGGGAGCACAGATACGCAGTATTTT
TRBV11-2,once,TRBJ2-7,TRBD2,CASSRGLAGVRPYEQYF,TGTGCCAGCAGTAGAGGACTAGCGGGAGTACGTCCCTACGAGCAGTACTTC
TRBV5-8,-,TRBJ2-7,-,CASSLLEQYF,TGTGCCAGCAGCTTGCTGGAGCAGTACTTC
TRBV4-1,once,TRBJ2-5,-,CASSHTGTSVETQYF,TGCGCCAGCAGCCACACCGGGACTTCGGTGGAGACCCAGTACTTC
TRBV27,-,TRBJ1-1,-,CASSLGPNTEAFF,TGTGCCAGCAGTTTGGGCCCTAACACTGAAGCTTTCTTT
TRBV9,-,TRBJ2-3,TRBD2,CASSVTSGRTDTQYF,TGTGCCAGCAGCGTAACTAGCGGGAGAACAGATACGCAGTATTTT
TRBV10-3,-,TRBJ2-5,TRBD1,CAISETRQGREETQYF,TGTGCCATCAGTGAGACACGACAGGGAAGGGAAGAGACCCAGTACTTC
TRBV5-5,-,TRBJ2-7,-,CASSLGLTGSYEQYF,TGTGCCAGCAGCTTGGGTCTTACGGGGTCCTACGAGCAGTACTTC
TRBV28,-,TRBJ2-3,TRBD1,CASSLLTGGTDTQYF,TGTGCCAGCAGTTTATTGACAGGGGGCACAGATACGCAGTATTTT